Listed below are T cell receptor beta chains from one sample, sequenced in a study of blood T cell repertoires in COVID-19. Assay used: immunoSEQ multiplex PCR; TCRdb lists only in-frame clones, some missing. The table records roughly 98,000 clones, 82% of them present only once. The sequencing input was peripheral blood. Receptors were obtained from a man between 65 and 85 years old with active or convalescent COVID-19. Each CDR3 is given with its conserved first and last residue. A D gene is named only where the DNA matches it firmly. Clone size appears in some rows only: once, few, many, or a class for an expanded clone.

cdr3_aa cdr3_nt j_call v_call clone_size d_call
CASSVGEGTEAFF TGTGCCAGCAGTGTAGGGGAGGGAACTGAAGCTTTCTTT TRBJ1-1 TRBV2 once -
CASSLAQGAAYEQYF TGCGCCAGCAGCTTGGCCCAAGGGGCGGCCTACGAGCAGTACTTC TRBJ2-7 TRBV5-1 - -
CASSQDGTSNEQFF TGCGCCAGCAGCCAAGATGGGACTAGTAATGAGCAGTTCTTC TRBJ2-1 TRBV4-1 - TRBD2
CASSPGLAGGQETQYF TGCGCCAGCAGCCCTGGACTAGCGGGGGGTCAAGAGACCCAGTACTTC TRBJ2-5 TRBV5-1 - TRBD2
CASSPRQRSDTQYF TGTGCCAGCAGCCCCCGACAGCGCTCGGATACGCAGTATTTT TRBJ2-3 TRBV14 - -
CASSIRAGTEAFF TGTGCCAGCAGTATCAGGGCCGGCACTGAAGCTTTCTTT TRBJ1-1 TRBV2 - -
CASSLAPSSGNTIYF TGTGCCAGCAGCTTAGCCCCCAGCTCTGGAAACACCATATATTTT TRBJ1-3 TRBV7-2 once -
CASSSGQTGNEQFF TGTGCCAGCAGCTCAGGACAGACGGGGAATGAGCAGTTCTTC TRBJ2-1 TRBV6-6 - -
CSASGGNQPQHF TGCAGTGCTAGTGGAGGGAATCAGCCCCAGCATTTT TRBJ1-5 TRBV20-1 - -
CASSARGTASSYNEQFF TGTGCCAGCAGCGCGAGGGGGACGGCTAGCTCCTACAATGAGCAGTTCTTC TRBJ2-1 TRBV9 - -
CASSLDVRDTEAFF TGCGCCAGCAGCTTGGACGTCAGGGACACTGAAGCTTTCTTT TRBJ1-1 TRBV5-1 - -
CAWSARDNQPQHF TGTGCCTGGAGTGCCAGGGACAATCAGCCCCAGCATTTT TRBJ1-5 TRBV30 - -
CASSLLTPSYNEQFF TGTGCCAGCAGCTTGCTGACTCCCTCCTACAATGAGCAGTTCTTC TRBJ2-1 TRBV11-2 - -
CASSLGQGSNSPLHF TGTGCCAGCAGCTTAGGGCAGGGATCCAATTCACCCCTCCACTTT TRBJ1-6 TRBV7-2 - -
CASSRSAGGYEQYF TGTGCCAGCAGCCGTTCCGCCGGAGGCTACGAGCAGTACTTC TRBJ2-7 TRBV6-6 - -
CASSEGPGKRSGANVLTF TGTGCCAGCAGTGAAGGCCCAGGGAAACGCTCTGGGGCCAACGTCCTGACTTTC TRBJ2-6 TRBV6-1 - -
CASSSPGGPYEQYF TGTGCCAGCAGCTCCCCGGGGGGGCCCTACGAGCAGTACTTC TRBJ2-7 TRBV3-1/TRBV3-2 - TRBD2
CSVGGTDPNQPQHF TGCAGCGTTGGGGGGACAGACCCTAATCAGCCCCAGCATTTT TRBJ1-5 TRBV29-1 - TRBD1
CASSKGQGGYEQYF TGCGCCAGCAGCAAGGGACAGGGAGGCTACGAGCAGTACTTC TRBJ2-7 TRBV5-1 - TRBD1
CASSERQGRDQPQHF TGTGCCAGCAGCGAGCGACAGGGGAGGGATCAGCCCCAGCATTTT TRBJ1-5 TRBV5-6 - TRBD1
CASSVGQNYGYTF TGTGCCAGCAGCGTAGGACAGAACTATGGCTACACCTTC TRBJ1-2 TRBV9 - -
CASTTGPGNTIYF TGTGCCAGCACGACAGGACCTGGAAACACCATATATTTT TRBJ1-3 TRBV12-3/TRBV12-4 few -
CAASDRDNSPLHF TGTGCCGCGTCGGACAGAGATAATTCACCCCTCCACTTT TRBJ1-6 TRBV10-3 once -
CASSSWTGWVTQPQHF TGTGCCAGCAGTTCCTGGACAGGGTGGGTGACTCAGCCCCAGCATTTT TRBJ1-5 TRBV6-2/TRBV6-3 - TRBD1
CASSLWTERYGYTF TGTGCCAGCAGCTTATGGACAGAACGCTATGGCTACACCTTC TRBJ1-2 TRBV5-5 few -
CASSIAWGPEQFF TGTGCCAGTAGTATAGCTTGGGGGCCTGAGCAGTTCTTC TRBJ2-1 TRBV19 - -
CATSDTGTPPNEQFF TGTGCCACCAGTGACACAGGGACCCCACCCAATGAGCAGTTCTTC TRBJ2-1 TRBV24-1 - -
CASRLDMNSGNTIYF TGTGCCAGCAGGTTGGACATGAACTCTGGAAACACCATATATTTT TRBJ1-3 TRBV7-2 - -
CASSPTGGGGANVLTF TGTGCCAGCTCACCGACAGGGGGTGGTGGGGCCAACGTCCTGACTTTC TRBJ2-6 TRBV18 - TRBD1
CASSYSRVYEQYF TGTGCCAGCAGTTACTCGAGGGTGTACGAGCAGTACTTC TRBJ2-7 TRBV6-5 - -
CSALPSSSNTEAFF TGCAGCGCTCTACCTTCCTCCTCGAACACTGAAGCTTTCTTT TRBJ1-1 TRBV29-1 few -
CASWQDYLNTEAFF TGTGCCAGCTGGCAGGACTACTTGAACACTGAAGCTTTCTTT TRBJ1-1 TRBV2 - -
CASGQGAPFLDEQFF TGCGCCAGCGGACAAGGGGCCCCCTTTTTGGATGAGCAGTTCTTC TRBJ2-1 TRBV4-1 - -
CASSQVEVDTQYF TGCGCCAGCAGCCAAGTGGAGGTAGATACGCAGTATTTT TRBJ2-3 TRBV4-1 - -
CAISESPRDRVNSPLHF TGTGCCATCAGTGAGTCCCCGAGGGACAGGGTTAATTCACCCCTCCACTTT TRBJ1-6 TRBV10-3 - TRBD1
CASGSGTRATGELFF TGTGCCTCTGGGTCGGGGACTAGGGCCACCGGGGAGCTGTTTTTT TRBJ2-2 TRBV9 - TRBD2
CASNRDSLNTEAFF TGCGCCAGCAATCGGGACAGTCTGAACACTGAAGCTTTCTTT TRBJ1-1 TRBV10-1 - TRBD1
CASSSGTEGNTIYF TGTGCCAGCTCATCAGGGACAGAAGGAAACACCATATATTTT TRBJ1-3 TRBV18 - TRBD1
CAWSWTGAGYTF TGTGCCTGGAGTTGGACAGGGGCTGGCTACACCTTC TRBJ1-2 TRBV30 - TRBD1
CASSKREQGFQPQHF TGTGCCAGCAGTAAACGGGAACAGGGGTTTCAGCCCCAGCATTTT TRBJ1-5 TRBV6-5 - TRBD1
CASSVSGDTDTQYF TGCGCCAGCAGCGTAAGCGGAGACACAGATACGCAGTATTTT TRBJ2-3 TRBV5-1 once -
CASGKGPYGYTF TGTGCCAGTGGGAAGGGGCCTTATGGCTACACCTTC TRBJ1-2 TRBV19 - -
CASKGTQNTGELFF TGTGCCAGTAAGGGGACACAGAACACCGGGGAGCTGTTTTTT TRBJ2-2 TRBV19 - -